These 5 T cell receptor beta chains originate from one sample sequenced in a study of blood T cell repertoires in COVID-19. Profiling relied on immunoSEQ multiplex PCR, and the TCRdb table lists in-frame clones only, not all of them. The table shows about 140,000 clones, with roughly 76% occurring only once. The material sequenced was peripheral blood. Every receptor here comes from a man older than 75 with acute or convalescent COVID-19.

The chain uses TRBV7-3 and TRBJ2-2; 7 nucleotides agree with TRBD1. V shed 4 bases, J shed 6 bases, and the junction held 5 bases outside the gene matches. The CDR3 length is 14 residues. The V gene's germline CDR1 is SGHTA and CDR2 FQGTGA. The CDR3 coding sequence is TGTGCCAGCAGCTCTCAAACAGGGGCCGGGGAGCTGTTTTTT. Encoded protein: CASSSQTGAGELFF.

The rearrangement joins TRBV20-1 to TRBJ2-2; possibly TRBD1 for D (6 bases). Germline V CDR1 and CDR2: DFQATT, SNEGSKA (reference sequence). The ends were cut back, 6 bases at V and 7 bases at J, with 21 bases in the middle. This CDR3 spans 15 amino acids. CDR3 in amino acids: CSASLPQGTDGELFF. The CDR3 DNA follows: TGCAGTGCAAGTCTCCCCCAGGGGACGGACGGGGAGCTGTTTTTT.

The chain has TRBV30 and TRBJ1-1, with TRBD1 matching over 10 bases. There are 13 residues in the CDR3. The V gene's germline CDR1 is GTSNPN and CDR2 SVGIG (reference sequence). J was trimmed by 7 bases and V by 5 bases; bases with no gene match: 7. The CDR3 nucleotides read TGTGCCTGGTACCGGGACAGGGGACATGAAGCTTTCTTT. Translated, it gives CAWYRDRGHEAFF.

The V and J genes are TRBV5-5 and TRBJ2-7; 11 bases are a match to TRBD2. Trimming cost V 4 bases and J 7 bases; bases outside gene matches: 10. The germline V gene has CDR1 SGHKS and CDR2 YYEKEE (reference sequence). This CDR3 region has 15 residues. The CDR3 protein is CASSIGTSGAGEQYF. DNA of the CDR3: TGTGCCAGCAGCATCGGGACTAGCGGCGCAGGGGAGCAGTACTTC.

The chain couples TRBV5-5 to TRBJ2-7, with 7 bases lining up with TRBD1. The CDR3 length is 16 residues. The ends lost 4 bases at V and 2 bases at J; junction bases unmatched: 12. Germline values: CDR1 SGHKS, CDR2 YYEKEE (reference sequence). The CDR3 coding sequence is TGTGCCAGCAGCCTTTCTATGACAGGGCCCACCTACGAGCAGTACTTC. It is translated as CASSLSMTGPTYEQYF.